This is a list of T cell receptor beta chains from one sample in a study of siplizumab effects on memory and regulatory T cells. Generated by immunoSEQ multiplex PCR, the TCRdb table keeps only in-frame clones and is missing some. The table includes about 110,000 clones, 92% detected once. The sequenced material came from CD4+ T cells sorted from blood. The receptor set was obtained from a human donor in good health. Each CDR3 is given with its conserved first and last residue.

cdr3_aa: CASSGDRDGGGHGYTF; v_call: TRBV5-5; j_call: TRBJ1-2
cdr3_aa: CASSLLTLSYEQYF; v_call: TRBV5-1; j_call: TRBJ2-7
cdr3_aa: CASSQRLNQPQHF; v_call: TRBV18; j_call: TRBJ1-5
cdr3_aa: CASSPTGGRYEQYF; v_call: TRBV7-2; j_call: TRBJ2-7
cdr3_aa: CASSQTGKSGTDTQYF; v_call: TRBV19; j_call: TRBJ2-3
cdr3_aa: CASTAVYEQYF; v_call: TRBV6-1; j_call: TRBJ2-7
cdr3_aa: CASSPGSPGTEAFF; v_call: TRBV18; j_call: TRBJ1-1
cdr3_aa: CASSPPGQVFEQYF; v_call: TRBV18; j_call: TRBJ2-7
cdr3_aa: CASSLGLESGANVLTF; v_call: TRBV7-8; j_call: TRBJ2-6
cdr3_aa: CASSVGGALGTQYF; v_call: TRBV9; j_call: TRBJ2-5
cdr3_aa: CASSIDGLAGVEQYF; v_call: TRBV19; j_call: TRBJ2-7
cdr3_aa: CASKTSGSDVTQYF; v_call: TRBV2; j_call: TRBJ2-5
cdr3_aa: CASSQLNILAGGLFEQYF; v_call: TRBV4-1; j_call: TRBJ2-7
cdr3_aa: CASRGASYEQYF; v_call: TRBV6-5; j_call: TRBJ2-7
cdr3_aa: CASSKDRGPYNEQFF; v_call: TRBV6-1; j_call: TRBJ2-1
cdr3_aa: CASNRRQGIDEQFF; v_call: TRBV6-5; j_call: TRBJ2-1
cdr3_aa: CATTGTRNQPQHF; v_call: TRBV15; j_call: TRBJ1-5
cdr3_aa: CASGLIPGQGNSPLHF; v_call: TRBV12-5; j_call: TRBJ1-6
cdr3_aa: CASGREGSALTGELFF; v_call: TRBV7-3; j_call: TRBJ2-2
cdr3_aa: CASSYLAGLKWPQHF; v_call: TRBV6-6; j_call: TRBJ1-5
cdr3_aa: CAWSVRPKETQYF; v_call: TRBV30; j_call: TRBJ2-5
cdr3_aa: CASSQARTGTSGYTF; v_call: TRBV4-1; j_call: TRBJ1-2
cdr3_aa: CAISESEGNYGYTF; v_call: TRBV10-3; j_call: TRBJ1-2
cdr3_aa: CASSDELSSYNEQFF; v_call: TRBV25-1; j_call: TRBJ2-1
cdr3_aa: CASTGRGASGNTIYF; v_call: TRBV6-1; j_call: TRBJ1-3
cdr3_aa: CASSEVIGTNEKLFF; v_call: TRBV2; j_call: TRBJ1-4
cdr3_aa: CASSATGNTEAFF; v_call: TRBV6-1; j_call: TRBJ1-1
cdr3_aa: CASSWDTGELFF; v_call: TRBV11-3; j_call: TRBJ2-2
cdr3_aa: CASSYSGSSYNEQFF; v_call: TRBV5-1; j_call: TRBJ2-1
cdr3_aa: CASSLYTGSRVGQYF; v_call: TRBV5-6; j_call: TRBJ2-7
cdr3_aa: CASSLGRTVASYEQYF; v_call: TRBV7-2; j_call: TRBJ2-7